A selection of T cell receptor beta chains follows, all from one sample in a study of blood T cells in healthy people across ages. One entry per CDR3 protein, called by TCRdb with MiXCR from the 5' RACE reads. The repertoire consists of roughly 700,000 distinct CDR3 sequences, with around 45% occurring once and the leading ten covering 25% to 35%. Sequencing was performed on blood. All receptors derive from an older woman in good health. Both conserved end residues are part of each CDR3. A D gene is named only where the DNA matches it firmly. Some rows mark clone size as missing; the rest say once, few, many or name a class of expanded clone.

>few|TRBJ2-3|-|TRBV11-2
TGTGCCAGCAGCCGACGACCCGGGACAAGTAGCACAGATACGCAGTATTTT
CASSRRPGTSSTDTQYF
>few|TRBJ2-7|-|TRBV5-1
TGCGCCAGCAGCCCACCCGGACGCTACGAGCAGTACTTC
CASSPPGRYEQYF
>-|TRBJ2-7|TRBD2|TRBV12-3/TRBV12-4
TGTGCCAGCAGAGGCGGGGGGAGCTGGGAGCAGTACTTC
CASRGGGSWEQYF
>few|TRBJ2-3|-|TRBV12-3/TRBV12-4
TGTGCCAGCACCAACTGGGCCCATGCGGATACGCAGTATTTT
CASTNWAHADTQYF
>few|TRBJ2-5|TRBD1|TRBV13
TGTGCCAGCAGCTCGGGACAGGGCGTGTTGACCCAGTACTTC
CASSSGQGVLTQYF
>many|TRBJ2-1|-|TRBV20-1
TGCAGTGCTAGGGACTCAAGCTCCTACAATGAGCAGTTCTTC
CSARDSSSYNEQFF
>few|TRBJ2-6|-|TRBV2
TGTGCCAGCAACTTTGGGGCCAACGTCCTGACTTTC
CASNFGANVLTF
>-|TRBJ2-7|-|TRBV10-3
TGTGCCATCAGTGAGCGACTAGTCTACGAGCAGTACTTC
CAISERLVYEQYF
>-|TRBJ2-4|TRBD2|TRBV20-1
TGCAGTCCGAAGCGGGAGCGTACCAAAAACATTCAGTACTTC
CSPKRERTKNIQYF
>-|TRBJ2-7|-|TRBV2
TGTGCCAGCAGTGAAACCCTTCTTTTCTCCTACGAGCAGTACTTC
CASSETLLFSYEQYF
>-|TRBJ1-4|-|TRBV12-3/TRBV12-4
TGTGCCAGCAGTTTTGTAGGGGGTGAAGAAAAACTGTTTTTT
CASSFVGGEEKLFF
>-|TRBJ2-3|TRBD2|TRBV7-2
TGTGCCAGCAGACCACCGGGACTAGCGGGAGGCGGAGATACGCAGTATTTT
CASRPPGLAGGGDTQYF
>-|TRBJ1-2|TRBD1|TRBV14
TGTGCCAGCAGACGGACAGGGGGGAATGGCTACACCTTC
CASRRTGGNGYTF
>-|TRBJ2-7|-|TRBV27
TGTGCCAGCAGAAGCTTGGACAGACACTACGAGCAGTACTTC
CASRSLDRHYEQYF